The next 8 T cell receptor beta chains were all read from a single sample in a study of T-cell reconstitution after alpha-beta-depleted transplantation in children. This sample's TCRbeta library carried unique molecular identifier barcodes. TCRdb analysed the PCR reads with MiXCR anew, one entry per CDR3 protein. Of 500,000 or so distinct CDR3 sequences listed, around a third are singletons. The sample in question was PBMCs from the stem cell graft donor, obtained from the stem cell graft. Source of these receptors: a human donor who donated a stem cell graft to a child with aplastic anemia.

This clonotype was detected once. The chain recombines TRBV6-1 with TRBJ1-5, with D possibly being TRBD1 (5 bases). Per the germline V gene, CDR1 is MNHNS and CDR2 is SASEGT. V was cut by 8 bases and J by 6 bases, with 14 bases left in between. CDR3 length equals 13 residues. The CDR3 nucleotides are TGTGCCAGCGACGGGGGGTTTGGTCAGCCCCAGCATTTT. Its protein is CASDGGFGQPQHF.

This clonotype occurred a few times. This chain uses TRBV27 with TRBJ2-1; 7 bases agree with TRBD2. The J segment lost 3 bases and the V segment lost 4 bases, leaving 6 bases of the junction unmatched. The germline CDR1 and CDR2 sequences are MNHEY and SMNVEV (reference sequence). CDR3 length: 15 amino acids. Written as DNA, the CDR3 is TGTGCCAGCAGTTCCAGCGGGATGTTCTACAATGAGCAGTTCTTC. Protein: CASSSSGMFYNEQFF.

This clonotype occurred a few times. The rearrangement links TRBV27 to TRBJ2-4; D could derive from TRBD1 or TRBD2 (6 bases each). The CDR3 extends over 14 amino acids. CDR1 MNHEY and CDR2 SMNVEV come from the germline V gene (reference sequence). V dropped 5 bases and J dropped 4 bases, with 12 bases sitting between them. CDR3 residues: CASSLGGPKNIQYF. CDR3 nucleotide sequence: TGTGCCAGCAGTCTTGGGGGGCCAAAAAACATTCAGTACTTC.

The gene calls are TRBV5-1 and TRBJ2-5, with D uncertain. V was clipped by 3 bases and J by 3 bases, with 15 bases between them. This CDR3 has 15 residues. Germline-derived CDR1 and CDR2 are SGHRS and YFSETQ. The CDR3 DNA reads TGCGCCAGCAGCTCCCAACCCCGCTCAGAAGAGACCCAGTACTTC. The encoded protein is CASSSQPRSEETQYF.

The chain couples TRBV20-1 to TRBJ2-1; TRBD2 matches at 10 bases. CDR1 is DFQATT and CDR2 is SNEGSKA in the germline V gene (reference sequence). This CDR3 contains 15 residues. The junction had 3 bases not matched to a gene; V was cut back by 1 base and J by 3 bases. The DNA for the CDR3 is TGCAGTGCTAGAGGGGGACTAGCGTTCTACAATGAGCAGTTCTTC. Its protein product is CSARGGLAFYNEQFF.

About this clonotype itself: The junction departs from the called germline gene at one end, perhaps through a read error. The rearrangement links TRBV19 to TRBJ2-4; weak D call: TRBD2 (6 bases). Germline V gene sequence: CDR1 LNHDA, CDR2 SQIVND (reference sequence). The CDR3 spans 16 residues. The CDR3 reads CASSMRAGLAKYIQYF. The CDR3 DNA reads as TGTGCCAGTAGTATGCGGGCGGGGCTAGCCAAATACATTCAGTACTTC.

This clonotype was found a few times. The chain is built from TRBV11-2 and TRBJ2-1, with 9 nucleotides matching TRBD2. Germline V gives CDR1 SGHAT, CDR2 FQNNGV. V was clipped by 0 bases and J by 8 bases; unmatched bases: 11. This CDR3 is built from 17 residues. CDR3 DNA sequence: TGTGCCAGCAGCTTAGAGGGGACTAGCCTCCAGAGGCATGAGCAGTTCTTC. Its translation: CASSLEGTSLQRHEQFF.

This clonotype occurred a few times. The rearrangement links TRBV5-1 to TRBJ1-1; tentative D call: TRBD1 (5 bases). Germline V gene sequence: CDR1 SGHRS, CDR2 YFSETQ. The CDR3 is 15 residues long. The V and J ends lost 0 bases and 4 bases respectively, with 13 bases between them. CDR3 in amino acids: CASSLGVGRVTEAFF. The DNA for the CDR3 is TGCGCCAGCAGCTTGGGAGTCGGCAGGGTCACTGAAGCTTTCTTT.